The 10 T cell receptor beta chains presented below share a single source sample, sequenced in a study of response to subunit inactivated influenza vaccine. TCRdb re-derived calls from the RT-PCR reads in MiXCR, one entry per CDR3 protein. Here the sample spans 490,000 or so distinct CDR3 sequences, 6% to 9% being singletons. Sample: PBMCs from blood, taken less than 30 months after vaccination. Receptor source: a man aged 45 to 75 who received an inactivated influenza vaccine.

This clonotype occurred a few times. The genes are TRBV10-3 and TRBJ2-2; TRBD1 matches 10 bases. Trimming cost V 7 bases and J 7 bases; bases outside gene matches: 9. Germline V gene lookup returns CDR1 ENHRY and CDR2 SYGVKD. This CDR3 region has 15 residues. The CDR3 reads CAITKGQGNYGELFF. The DNA for the CDR3 is TGTGCCATCACCAAGGGACAGGGGAACTACGGGGAGCTGTTTTTT.

The table lists this clonotype with many counts. This chain connects TRBV6-1 to TRBJ1-2; D may be TRBD1 (6 bases). Per germline, CDR1 MNHNS and CDR2 SASEGT. Trimming removed 6 bases from V and 10 bases from J, with 24 bases in between. CDR3 length equals 15 residues. CDR3 region: CASRLATGAGNLYTF. CDR3 bases: TGTGCCAGCAGGCTCGCGACGGGGGCGGGGAACCTCTACACCTTC.

This clonotype was seen a few times. In nucleotides, the CDR3 is TGTGCCAGCACCTCTGGGGGAAGCTACGAGCAGTACTTC. It encodes CASTSGGSYEQYF. The gene calls are TRBV5-5 and TRBJ2-7, with D perhaps being TRBD1 or TRBD2 (5 bases each). CDR3 length: 13 amino acids. CDR1 is SGHKS, CDR2 YYEKEE, per germline (reference sequence). V lost 6 bases to trimming and J lost 3 bases, with 13 bases between them.

This clonotype was counted only a few times. The chain recombines TRBV28 with TRBJ2-1; 7 bases are a match to TRBD2. V was pared by 5 bases and J by 14 bases, with 9 bases of the junction left unmatched. Germline V CDR1 and CDR2: MDHEN, SYDVKM. This CDR3 is 12 amino acids long. In DNA, the CDR3 is TGTGCCAGCAGTGCCGGGACTATGCGGGAGTTCTTC. Translating gives CASSAGTMREFF.

This clonotype was counted between two and nine times. The chain employs TRBV5-1 and TRBJ2-5; 11 nucleotides agree with TRBD2. CDR3 size: 18 residues. V gave up 0 bases and J gave up 4 bases; unmatched junction bases: 11. The germline gives CDR1 SGHRS, CDR2 YFSETQ. DNA of the CDR3: TGCGCCAGCAGCTTGGGATCTAGCGGGGGGACTAATCCAGAGACCCAGTACTTC. As protein: CASSLGSSGGTNPETQYF.

This clonotype was picked up many times. The rearrangement joins TRBV27 to TRBJ1-1, with TRBD1 matching 8 bases. Losses at the gene ends were 3 bases for V and 7 bases for J; bases not matched to a gene: 1. The germline gives CDR1 MNHEY, CDR2 SMNVEV (reference sequence). The CDR3 spans 12 residues. For the CDR3, the DNA is TGTGCCAGCAGTTTGACAGGGGTTGAAGCTTTCTTT. Its protein product is CASSLTGVEAFF.

This clonotype was picked up many times. V usage is TRBV5-1 and J usage is TRBJ1-1, with D uncertain. Germline V gene sequence: CDR1 SGHRS, CDR2 YFSETQ. The CDR3 is 15 residues long. V lost 0 bases and J 0 bases, leaving 9 bases between the germline ends. In DNA, the CDR3 is TGCGCCAGCAGCTTGGAGGCGTCCATGAACACTGAAGCTTTCTTT. Protein product: CASSLEASMNTEAFF.

Only a few counts were recorded for this clonotype. The V gene is TRBV12-3 or TRBV12-4, the J gene TRBJ1-1; D is ambiguous. The CDR3 has 14 amino acids. V dropped 3 bases and J dropped 1 base, with 9 bases sitting between them. The CDR3 DNA is TGTGCCAGCAGTTTCAGGCAGGCGAACACTGAAGCTTTCTTT. Translation gives CASSFRQANTEAFF.

This clonotype was detected many times. The V and J genes are TRBV7-9 and TRBJ2-7; D not certain. Germline V CDR1 and CDR2: SEHNR, FQNEAQ (reference sequence). This CDR3 has 8 amino acids. In nucleotides, the CDR3 is TGTGCGTACTACGAGCAGTACTTC. This gives the protein CAYYEQYF.

This clonotype has at least ten counts. This rearrangement joins TRBV11-2 to TRBJ2-3; the D call may be TRBD1 or TRBD2 (6 bases each). The germline V and J ends were trimmed by 10 bases and 2 bases, with 19 bases remaining between them. This CDR3 region has 15 residues. Germline V lookup: CDR1 SGHAT, CDR2 FQNNGV. CDR3: CATSPNAGHTDTQYF. The CDR3, as DNA: TGTGCCACCAGTCCCAACGCGGGACACACAGATACGCAGTATTTT.